These 8 T cell receptor beta chains originate from one sample sequenced in a study of shared clonotypes between healthy human individuals. Profiling relied on immunoSEQ multiplex PCR, and the TCRdb table lists in-frame clones only, not all of them. The table lists 800,000 to 1,200,000 clones, approximately 78% of them singletons. The sequenced sample consisted of memory CD4+ T cells from PBMCs. Specified subset: CD45RA-negative fraction. Receptors originate from a young man in good health. Some clones in this sample may be carry-over from other donors' samples.

Remarks on this clone: Distinct nucleotide sequences in the sample also encode this CDR3. The chain combines TRBV7-6 with TRBJ1-1, with 7 bases that match TRBD1. The CDR3 length is 13 residues. Germline V CDR1 and CDR2: SGHVS, FNYEAQ. The junction had 4 bases not matched to a gene; V was cut back by 1 base and J by 8 bases. This CDR3 is CASSLEQGTEAFF. The CDR3 nucleotides are TGTGCCAGCAGCTTAGAACAGGGGACCGAAGCTTTCTTT.

The genes are TRBV6-5 and TRBJ1-3, with D perhaps TRBD1 (5 bases). CDR1 is MNHEY and CDR2 is SVGAGI in the germline V gene. With 4 bases removed from V and 4 bases from J, the gap between germline ends came to 11 bases. This CDR3 has 14 residues. CDR3 coding DNA: TGTGCCAGCAGTTCCCGACAGCTAGGAAACACCATATATTTT. It codes for CASSSRQLGNTIYF.

This chain links TRBV5-4 with TRBJ1-3; no definite D call. The CDR3 loop spans 16 amino acids. V was pared by 0 bases and J by 0 bases, with 10 bases between. The germline V gene encodes CDR1 SGHNT and CDR2 YYREEE (reference sequence). CDR3 protein: CASSLDPQISGNTIYF. CDR3 bases: TGTGCCAGCAGCTTGGACCCACAGATCTCTGGAAACACCATATATTTT.

The chain combines TRBV12-5 with TRBJ2-1, with 14 bases that match TRBD2. Looked up from germline, CDR1 is LGHNT and CDR2 is FRNRAP. V shed 6 bases, J shed 12 bases, and the junction held 7 bases outside the gene matches. This CDR3 comprises 14 residues. Written as DNA, the CDR3 is TGTGCTAGTGGCAGACTAGCGGGAGGGATGGGGCAGTTCTTC. It codes for CASGRLAGGMGQFF.

The CDR3 loop reads CASSLNGGGGETQYF. The CDR3 DNA follows: TGTGCCAGCAGCTTAAATGGAGGGGGCGGTGAGACCCAGTACTTC. V gene TRBV7-3 combines with J gene TRBJ2-5; D is perhaps TRBD1 (7 bases). CDR3 size: 15 residues. With 1 base removed from V and 5 bases from J, the gap between germline ends came to 14 bases. Per germline, CDR1 SGHTA and CDR2 FQGTGA.

This sequence joins TRBV27 and TRBJ2-5, with TRBD1 matching 7 bases. Germline CDR1 and CDR2: MNHEY and SMNVEV (reference sequence). The CDR3 length is 14 residues. The ends lost 3 bases at V and 5 bases at J; junction bases unmatched: 6. CDR3 in amino acids: CASSFTDRVETQYF. For the CDR3, the DNA is TGTGCCAGCAGTTTTACCGACAGGGTTGAGACCCAGTACTTC.

Details on this clone: The germline gene is not matched at one end of the junction; a read error may be the cause. The gene calls are TRBV5-8 and TRBJ2-1, with 11 positions matching TRBD2. The CDR3 is 13 amino acids. Germline CDR1 is SGHTS and CDR2 is YDEGEE. The CDR3 DNA sequence: TGTGCCAGCAGCTTGCTTCGCACGGGACTAGCGGTCTTC. This sequence encodes CASSLLRTGLAVF.

The rearrangement joins TRBV11-2 to TRBJ2-7; no clear D gene. CDR3 size: 15 residues. Per germline, CDR1 SGHAT and CDR2 FQNNGV. The V end was cut by 2 bases, the J end by 3 bases, with 14 bases between. Here the CDR3 reads CASSLLAETFYEQYF. The CDR3 DNA reads as TGTGCCAGCAGCTTATTGGCAGAGACTTTCTACGAGCAGTACTTC.